Reported below is one T cell receptor (beta chain). It has no known antigen specificity. The cohort comprised 666 healthy bone marrow donors. At the time of sampling, every cohort member was nominally healthy, though immune exposures that went unrecorded were likely present. Of the 700 or so cohort members, approximately 290 had a positive CMV serostatus and about 400 had a negative one, while no CMV serostatus was recorded for the donor. Each donor provided a peripheral blood sample, and peripheral blood mononuclear cells were used for TCR beta sequencing. The Qiagen DNeasy Blood Extraction Kit was used to extract genomic DNA from the blood cell samples. This entry is derived from a study of cytomegalovirus exposure and HLA in healthy donors (dated by TCRdb to the late 2010s). Study-wide context: An earlier analysis of some 600 of the donors reported 250 to 350 Gb of sequence data and around 110 million unique TCR beta sequences obtained from about 170 million T cells. An early release covering about 600 HLA-typed donors comprised roughly 300 gigabases of sequencing data and around 85 million unique TCR sequences. Of the 300 to 500 genotyped donors, 70% to 90% were placed in the genetic ancestry cluster associated with self-reported Caucasian donors. The study was designed to test whether signatures of past pathogen exposure could be identified by cataloging public T cell receptors. The study profiled the T cell repertoires of about 640 subjects by immunosequencing and related them to cytomegalovirus serostatus. In addition to the first cohort of hundreds of subjects, a separate validation cohort of approximately 110 different subjects was used. High-throughput TCR immunosequencing, statistical association of individual TCRs with disease status, and machine learning were combined to predict cytomegalovirus infection status. A later analysis re-analyzed previously published TCR beta repertoires from 550 to 700 donors and added high-resolution HLA genotyping to study TCR occurrence patterns. Rather than drawing on any new phenotypic data, the later analysis identified candidate immune exposures from TCR beta sequences and the way those sequences occurred across donors. An earlier analysis of about 620 of the donors applied high-throughput TCR beta sequencing to assess whether each TCR beta V gene segment acted as functional or pseudogenic. Donor age, sex, ethnicity and CMV serostatus were compiled together with the repertoire data. In a later genetic analysis, genome-wide SNP genotypes for about 55% of the roughly 700 donors were used, and that subset was treated as a discovery cohort. Every repertoire in the discovery cohort had been generated on one and the same sequencing platform. HLA typing covered class I and class II loci at four-digit resolution. Typing coverage differed by locus: A, B, C, DRB1 and DQB1 were typed in about 629-640 donors, DQA1 in 522, DPA1 in around 610, and DPB1 in around 490. Five DR-DQ haplotypes were handled as single units for association and clustering because linkage in the cohort was strong. Among around 400 genotyped donors of the cohort, an average of approximately 240,000 unique TCR beta nucleotide sequences was sequenced per donor, of which approximately 19% were non-productive. Overall study outcomes, separate from this receptor: Specific HLA alleles were associated with 16,951 TCR beta sequences at a false discovery rate of 0.05 in a later analysis. Across donors, most TCR sequences were observed very rarely, whereas some public TCRs were present in many individuals. A later analysis reported that several top co-occurrence clusters appeared linked to parvovirus B19, influenza, CMV and Epstein-Barr virus. Assigning TCR associations to individual alleles was difficult when HLA alleles, especially DR and DQ, strongly co-occurred. The earlier analysis of 587 of the donors excluded some 15 rarely observed V segments, including chromosome 9 orphons, because counts were too low. The classifier was reported to diagnose cytomegalovirus status with high specificity and sensitivity in both the original cohort and the validation cohort. A further reported finding was that TCR beta sequences accurately predicted the HLA-A and HLA-B alleles for most subjects in the first cohort. HLA typing was unavailable for some donors at each locus, so association tests used only the typed subset. A cluster of highly shared sequence variants was judged likely to represent a technical artifact of the sequencing pipeline. A later genetic analysis reported fewer N-insertions in productive TCRs among donors in an Asian-associated ancestry cluster than the roughly 620-donor mean. The authors suggested that the approach could potentially be generalized to other disease states and immunological phenotypes. In a later analysis, HLA-associated TCR beta chains were found to be more clonally expanded and to have lower generation probabilities than equally common non-associated chains. A later analysis found that most CMV-associated TCR beta chains appeared HLA-restricted, with HLA associations seemingly driven largely by CMV exposure. In an earlier analysis of around 500 of the donors, most TCR beta V segments appeared in productive rearrangements about 90% or about 30% of the time, broadly matching IMGT annotations. A later analysis found that TCR association rates varied across HLA loci, with DRB1 alleles showing the most associated TCRs and HLA-C alleles the fewest. For the cohort, immune exposure information was limited to CMV serostatus. Because the 87-base-pair reads could not distinguish some IMGT-functional V segments, including TRBV6-2 and TRBV6-3, those segments were excluded. The cohort was sequenced for TCR beta chains only, and without alpha or paired-chain data the features that could be detected were limited. The study gave a list of about 150 TCR beta chains associated with cytomegalovirus. In vitro tests confirmed that a few of the cytomegalovirus-associated TCR beta chains recognize cytomegalovirus antigens. Presence/absence analyses assumed roughly uniform sequencing depth across donors, an assumption that may not hold. V-gene and J-gene trimming of TCR beta chains was associated with a missense DCLRE1C variant in a later genetic analysis, and the association was replicated in an independent cohort. Correlated functional status among segregating V segments might reflect linkage disequilibrium, but an unknown experimental factor could not be ruled out.

The germline V gene specifies SNHLY as CDR1 and FYNNEI as CDR2. From V the trimming removes 6 bases and from J it removes 7 bases, while the gene matches leave 3 bases of the junction unaccounted for. The CDR3 has 12 amino acids, counting the end cysteine and phenylalanine. Of the read, only the CDR3 DNA is kept; its 36 bases are in frame from base 1. Library generation was performed with the immunoSEQ multiplex PCR assay. For the multiplex PCR, a mixture combining 60 forward primers for TCR Vbeta segments and 13 reverse primers for TCR Jbeta segments was used. The CDR3 region of rearranged TCR beta genes was amplified from genomic DNA with a multiplex PCR assay. Amplified TCR beta libraries were sequenced as 87-base-pair reads on the Illumina HiSeq System. As for the authors' bioinformatics: In a later analysis, some 80 million unique TCR beta chains were counted across the roughly 700 repertoires, and approximately 11 million of these chains were shared by at least two donors. Raw reads were error-corrected and collapsed into unique sequences by a nearest-neighbor algorithm in which closely related sequences were merged to remove PCR and sequencing errors. Alignment of CDR3 sequences to IMGT reference sequences was used to assign V, D and J gene segments. For a sequence to be retained, a match of at least six nucleotides was required to both a V gene segment and a J gene segment. A rearrangement counted as productive if the CDR3 had no stop codons and remained in frame with V and J, and every other rearrangement counted as non-productive. CDR3 was defined according to IMGT convention as the region running from the second conserved V-encoded cysteine to the conserved J-encoded phenylalanine. In an earlier analysis of 550 to 650 of the donors, sequences lacking an unambiguous match to a single V gene segment were excluded. An earlier analysis of a few hundred of the donors called V segments functional above 56.7% productive rearrangements and segregating when the between-donor standard deviation exceeded 5%. A statistical classification framework was built for diagnosing cytomegalovirus status from the catalog of TCR beta chain sequences. In a later analysis, TCR nucleotide sequences were compared against IMGT/GENE-DB human TR gene sequences so that V and J genes could be assigned. A later analysis assigned CDR3 sequences and most-parsimonious VDJ recombination scenarios with the TCRdist pipeline. In a later analysis, each TCR beta chain was defined by its CDR3 amino acid sequence together with its V-gene family, and reads lacking a unique V-gene family were excluded. In a later analysis, around 600 highly shared, low-generation-probability nucleotide sequences were removed to address suspected cross-contamination and a sequencing artifact. For each public chain, a later analysis derived a clonal expansion index from normalized ranks of inferred template counts within each repertoire. A later analysis computed generation probabilities with a VDJ recombination model fitted to out-of-frame rearrangements, and checked the results against IGoR. In a later analysis, hypergeometric tests were used to score TCR-TCR, TCR-HLA and TCR-CMV co-occurrence, with a repertoire-size bias correction applied to TCR pairs. In a later analysis, false discovery rates were estimated by permuting HLA or CMV assignments 20 times. In a later analysis, co-occurring TCRs were grouped using DBSCAN, with TCRdist sequence similarity added in when clustering inside HLA-allele-positive subsets. For co-occurrence clustering, repertoires with fewer than 30,000 or more than 120,000 public chains were excluded, along with several repertoires with anomalous nucleotide sharing. Held by TCRdb, this immuneACCESS table contains in-frame sequences only and omits some clones. Under half of the omission traces to an unresolved V gene where checked; the cause of the rest is unknown. Clonal size and the V and J genes are those of that table, whereas D and trimming came from the DNA. The table for this sample shows tens of thousands of clones. The biggest ten clones account for approximately 6% of the sample.

The chain is made from TRBV2 and TRBJ2-3; 8 bases in the junction line up with TRBD1. This TCR derives from a human donor in good health. Sequenced material: PBMCs. Here the CDR3 is given as CASRGTGNTQYF. At the DNA level, the sequence is TGTGCCAGCAGGGGGACAGGCAATACGCAGTATTTT.